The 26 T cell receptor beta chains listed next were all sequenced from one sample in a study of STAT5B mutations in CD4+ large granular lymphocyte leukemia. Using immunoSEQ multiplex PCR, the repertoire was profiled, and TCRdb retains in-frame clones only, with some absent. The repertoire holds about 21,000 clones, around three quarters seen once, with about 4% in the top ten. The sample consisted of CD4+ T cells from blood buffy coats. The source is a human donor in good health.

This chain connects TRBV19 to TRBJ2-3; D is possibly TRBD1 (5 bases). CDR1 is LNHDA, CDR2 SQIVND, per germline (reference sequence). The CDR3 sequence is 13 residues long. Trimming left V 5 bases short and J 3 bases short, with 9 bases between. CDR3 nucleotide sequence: TGTGCCAGTAGTTCTGGACAAACAGATACGCAGTATTTT. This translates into CASSSGQTDTQYF. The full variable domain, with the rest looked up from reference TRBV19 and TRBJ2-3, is DGGITQSPKYLFRKEGQNVTLSCEQNLNHDAMYWYRQDPGQGLRLIYYSQIVNDFQKGDIAEGYSVSREKKESFPLTVTSAQKNPTAFYLCASSSGQTDTQYFGPGTRLTVL.

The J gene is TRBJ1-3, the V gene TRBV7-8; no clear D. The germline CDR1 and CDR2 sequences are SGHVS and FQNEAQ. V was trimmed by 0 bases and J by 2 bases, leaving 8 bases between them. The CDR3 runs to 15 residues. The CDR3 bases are TGTGCCAGCAGCTTAGCCCCCAGCACTGGAAACACCATATATTTT. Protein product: CASSLAPSTGNTIYF.

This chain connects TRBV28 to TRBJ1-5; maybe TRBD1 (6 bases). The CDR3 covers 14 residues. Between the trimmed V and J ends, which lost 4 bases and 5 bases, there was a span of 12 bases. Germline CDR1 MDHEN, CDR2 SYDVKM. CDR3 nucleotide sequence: TGTGCCAGCAGTTCAGGGGTGTCTTATCAGCCCCAGCATTTT. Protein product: CASSSGVSYQPQHF.

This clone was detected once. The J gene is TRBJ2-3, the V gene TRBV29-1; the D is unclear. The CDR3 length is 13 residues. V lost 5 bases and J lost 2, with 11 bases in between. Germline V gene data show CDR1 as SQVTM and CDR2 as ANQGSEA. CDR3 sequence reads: CSVLKDPTDTQYF. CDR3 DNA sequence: TGCAGCGTTCTTAAGGACCCCACAGATACGCAGTATTTT.

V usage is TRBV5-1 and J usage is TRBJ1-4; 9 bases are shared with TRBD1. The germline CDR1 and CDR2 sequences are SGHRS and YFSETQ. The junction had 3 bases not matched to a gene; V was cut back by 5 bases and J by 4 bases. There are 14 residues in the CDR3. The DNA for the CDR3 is TGCGCCAGCAGGACGGGACAGGGTAATGAAAAACTGTTTTTT. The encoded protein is CASRTGQGNEKLFF.

This CDR3 reads CASSPARYNEQFF. The CDR3 DNA sequence: TGTGCCAGCAGCCCCGCCCGGTACAATGAGCAGTTCTTC. The chain joins TRBV11-2 to TRBJ2-1; D gene uncertain. V shed 5 bases and J shed 4 bases, with 9 bases lying between them. The CDR3 contains 13 residues. Germline V gene sequence: CDR1 SGHAT, CDR2 FQNNGV.

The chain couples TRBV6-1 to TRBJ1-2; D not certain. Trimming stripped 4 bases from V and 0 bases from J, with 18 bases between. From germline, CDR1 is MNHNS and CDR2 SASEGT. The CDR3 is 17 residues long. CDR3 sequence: CASSGYPGLSANYGYTF. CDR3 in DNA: TGTGCCAGCAGTGGGTATCCGGGCCTCTCAGCTAACTATGGCTACACCTTC.

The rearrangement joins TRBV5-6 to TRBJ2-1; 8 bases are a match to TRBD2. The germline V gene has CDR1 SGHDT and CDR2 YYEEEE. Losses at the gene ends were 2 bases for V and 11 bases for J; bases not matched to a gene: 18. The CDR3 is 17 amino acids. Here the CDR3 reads CASSFTTQGSGRIKQFF. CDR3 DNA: TGTGCCAGCAGCTTCACTACCCAGGGGAGCGGGAGAATAAAGCAGTTCTTC.

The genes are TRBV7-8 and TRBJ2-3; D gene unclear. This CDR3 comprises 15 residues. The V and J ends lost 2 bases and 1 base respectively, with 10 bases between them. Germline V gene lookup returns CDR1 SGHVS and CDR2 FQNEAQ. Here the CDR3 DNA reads TGTGCCAGCAGCTTAAACGACTTAGGCACAGATACGCAGTATTTT. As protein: CASSLNDLGTDTQYF. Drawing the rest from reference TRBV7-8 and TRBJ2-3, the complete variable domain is GAGVSQSPRYKVAKRGQDVALRCDPISGHVSLFWYQQALGQGPEFLTYFQNEAQLDKSGLPSDRFFAERPEGSVSTLKIQRTQQEDSAVYLCASSLNDLGTDTQYFGPGTRLTVL.

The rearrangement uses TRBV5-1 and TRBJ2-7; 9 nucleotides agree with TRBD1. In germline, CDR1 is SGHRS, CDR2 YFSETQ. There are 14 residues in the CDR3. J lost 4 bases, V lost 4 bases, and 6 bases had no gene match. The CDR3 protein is CASSPGQGRYEQYF. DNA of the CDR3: TGCGCCAGCAGCCCGGGACAGGGTAGGTACGAGCAGTACTTC.

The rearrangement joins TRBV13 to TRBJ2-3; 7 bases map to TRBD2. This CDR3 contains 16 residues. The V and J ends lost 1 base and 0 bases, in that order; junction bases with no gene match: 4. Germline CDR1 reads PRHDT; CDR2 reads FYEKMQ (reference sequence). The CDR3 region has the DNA TGTGCCAGCAGCTTAGAGGCGGGAGATAGCACAGATACGCAGTATTTT. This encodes CASSLEAGDSTDTQYF.

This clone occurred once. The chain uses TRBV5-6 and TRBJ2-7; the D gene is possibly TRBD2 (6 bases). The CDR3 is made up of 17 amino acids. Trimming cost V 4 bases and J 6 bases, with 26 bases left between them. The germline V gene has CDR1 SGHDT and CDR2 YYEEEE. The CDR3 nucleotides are TGTGCCAGCAGCCCCGCCCCGGGACTGTCCGGCTCAAGCGAGCAGTACTTC. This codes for CASSPAPGLSGSSEQYF.

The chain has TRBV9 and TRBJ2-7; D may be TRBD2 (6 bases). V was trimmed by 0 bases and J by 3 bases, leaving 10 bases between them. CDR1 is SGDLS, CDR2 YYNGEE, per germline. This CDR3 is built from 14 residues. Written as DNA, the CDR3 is TGTGCCAGCAGCGTAGAACTCGGGAGCTACGAGCAGTACTTC. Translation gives CASSVELGSYEQYF.

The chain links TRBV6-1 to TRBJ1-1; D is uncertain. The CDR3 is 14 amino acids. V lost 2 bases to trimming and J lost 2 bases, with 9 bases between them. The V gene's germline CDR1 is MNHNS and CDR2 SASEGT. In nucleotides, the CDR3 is TGTGCCAGCAGTGAAAGGGCACAAAACACTGAAGCTTTCTTT. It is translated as CASSERAQNTEAFF.

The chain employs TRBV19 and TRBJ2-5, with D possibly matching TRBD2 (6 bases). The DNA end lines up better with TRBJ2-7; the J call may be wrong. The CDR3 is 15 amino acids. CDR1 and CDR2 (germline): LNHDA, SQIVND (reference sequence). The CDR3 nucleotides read TGTGCCAGTAGTATACCGGGACTGGACCATTACGAGCAGTACTTC. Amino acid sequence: CASSIPGLDHYEQYF.

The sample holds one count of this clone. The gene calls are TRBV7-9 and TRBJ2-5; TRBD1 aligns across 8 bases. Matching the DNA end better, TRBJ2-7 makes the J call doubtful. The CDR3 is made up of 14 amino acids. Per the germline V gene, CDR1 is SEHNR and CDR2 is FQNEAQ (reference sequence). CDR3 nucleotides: TGTGCCAGCAGCTCCCAGGGGGCCTCCTACGAGCAGTACTTC. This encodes CASSSQGASYEQYF.

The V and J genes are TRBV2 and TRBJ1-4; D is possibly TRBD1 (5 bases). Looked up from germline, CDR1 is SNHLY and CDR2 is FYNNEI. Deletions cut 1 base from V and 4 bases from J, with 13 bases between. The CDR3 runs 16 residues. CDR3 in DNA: TGTGCCAGCAGTGAAGTTCGAGGGGCGTATAATGAAAAACTGTTTTTT. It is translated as CASSEVRGAYNEKLFF. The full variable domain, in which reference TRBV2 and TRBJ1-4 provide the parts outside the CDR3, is EPEVTQTPSHQVTQMGQEVILRCVPISNHLYFYWYRQILGQKVEFLVSFYNNEISEKSEIFDDQFSVERPDGSNFTLKIRSTKLEDSAMYFCASSEVRGAYNEKLFFGSGTQLSVL.

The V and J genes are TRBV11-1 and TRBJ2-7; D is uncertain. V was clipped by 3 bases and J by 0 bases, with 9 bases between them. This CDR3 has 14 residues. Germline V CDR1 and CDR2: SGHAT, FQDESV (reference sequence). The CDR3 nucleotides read TGTGCCAGCAGCTTCTGGGTGGACTCCTACGAGCAGTACTTC. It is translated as CASSFWVDSYEQYF.

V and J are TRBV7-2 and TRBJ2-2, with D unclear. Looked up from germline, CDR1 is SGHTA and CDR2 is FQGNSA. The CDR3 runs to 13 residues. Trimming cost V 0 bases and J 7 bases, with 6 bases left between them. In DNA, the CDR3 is TGTGCCAGCAGCTTAGCAGATTTCGGGGAGCTGTTTTTT. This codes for CASSLADFGELFF.

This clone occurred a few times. The CDR3 DNA reads TGTGCCAGCAGTTTAGGACAGGGAGGCTACGAGCAGTACTTC. Its protein product is CASSLGQGGYEQYF. This sequence joins TRBV6-5 and TRBJ2-7, with 8 bases aligning to TRBD1. The germline V gene has CDR1 MNHEY and CDR2 SVGAGI. CDR3 size: 14 residues. V was pared by 4 bases and J by 3 bases, with 5 bases of the junction left unmatched.

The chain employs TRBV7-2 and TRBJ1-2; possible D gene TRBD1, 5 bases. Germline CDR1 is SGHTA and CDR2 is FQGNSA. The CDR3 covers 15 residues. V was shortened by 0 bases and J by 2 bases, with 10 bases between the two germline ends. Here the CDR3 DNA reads TGTGCCAGCAGCTTAGCGTGGGGGGAAAACTATGGCTACACCTTC. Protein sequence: CASSLAWGENYGYTF.

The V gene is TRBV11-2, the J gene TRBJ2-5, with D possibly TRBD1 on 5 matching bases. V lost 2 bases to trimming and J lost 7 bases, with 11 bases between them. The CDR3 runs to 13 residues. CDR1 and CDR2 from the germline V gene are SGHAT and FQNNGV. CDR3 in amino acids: CASSLFRVSTQYF. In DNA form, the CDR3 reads TGTGCCAGCAGCTTATTCAGGGTATCGACCCAGTACTTC.

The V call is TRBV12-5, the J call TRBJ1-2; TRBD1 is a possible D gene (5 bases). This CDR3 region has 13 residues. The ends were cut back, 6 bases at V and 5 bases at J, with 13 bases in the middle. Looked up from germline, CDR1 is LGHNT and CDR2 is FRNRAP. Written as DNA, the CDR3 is TGTGCTAGTGGAACGACAGAAAAATATGGCTACACCTTC. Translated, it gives CASGTTEKYGYTF.

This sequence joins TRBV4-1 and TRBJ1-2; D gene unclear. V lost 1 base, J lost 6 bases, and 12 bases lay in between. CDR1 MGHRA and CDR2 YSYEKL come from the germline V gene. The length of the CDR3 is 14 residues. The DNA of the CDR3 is TGCGCCAGCAGCCAAGTAGACATAGCTCATGGCTACACCTTC. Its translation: CASSQVDIAHGYTF.

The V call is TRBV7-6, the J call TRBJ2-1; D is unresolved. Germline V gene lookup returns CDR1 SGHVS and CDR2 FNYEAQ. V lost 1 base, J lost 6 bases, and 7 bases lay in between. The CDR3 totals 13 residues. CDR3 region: CASSLVGFNEQFF. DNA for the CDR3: TGTGCCAGCAGCTTAGTCGGATTCAATGAGCAGTTCTTC.

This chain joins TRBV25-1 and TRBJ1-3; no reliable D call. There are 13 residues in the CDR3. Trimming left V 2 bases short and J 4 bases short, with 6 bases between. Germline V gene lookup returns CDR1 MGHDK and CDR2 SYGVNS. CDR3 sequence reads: CASSEMGGNTIYF. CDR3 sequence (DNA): TGTGCCAGCAGTGAAATGGGGGGAAACACCATATATTTT. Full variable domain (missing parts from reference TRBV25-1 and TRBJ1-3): EADIYQTPRYLVIGTGKKITLECSQTMGHDKMYWYQQDPGMELHLIHYSYGVNSTEKGDLSSESTVSRIRTEHFPLTLESARPSHTSQYLCASSEMGGNTIYFGEGSWLTVV.